This TCR beta chain appears in the sequencing data of a study of CD8 T cells in Susac syndrome. After removal of 5 bases from V and 5 bases from J, the junction contained 9 bases not matched to a gene. CDR3 length equals 14 residues. Germline V CDR1 and CDR2: SQVTM, ANQGSEA. Random-hexamer reverse transcription was applied to 0.5 to 1 ug RNA. The CDR3 of TCR beta was amplified by immunoSEQ multiplex PCR across 54 Vbeta and 13 Jbeta. TCRdb fed the immunoSEQ multiplex PCR reads into MiXCR, producing one record per CDR3 protein. The data show some 150,000 distinct CDR3 sequences, roughly 94% seen once. This TCR was sampled from a human donor with multiple sclerosis. The chain couples TRBV29-1 to TRBJ2-4; 7 bases map to TRBD1. Sequencing used CD8+ T cells from PBMCs. This chain's CDR3 is CSVQVGQGENIQYF. The CDR3 DNA reads as TGCAGCGTTCAAGTTGGGCAGGGGGAAAACATTCAGTACTTC.